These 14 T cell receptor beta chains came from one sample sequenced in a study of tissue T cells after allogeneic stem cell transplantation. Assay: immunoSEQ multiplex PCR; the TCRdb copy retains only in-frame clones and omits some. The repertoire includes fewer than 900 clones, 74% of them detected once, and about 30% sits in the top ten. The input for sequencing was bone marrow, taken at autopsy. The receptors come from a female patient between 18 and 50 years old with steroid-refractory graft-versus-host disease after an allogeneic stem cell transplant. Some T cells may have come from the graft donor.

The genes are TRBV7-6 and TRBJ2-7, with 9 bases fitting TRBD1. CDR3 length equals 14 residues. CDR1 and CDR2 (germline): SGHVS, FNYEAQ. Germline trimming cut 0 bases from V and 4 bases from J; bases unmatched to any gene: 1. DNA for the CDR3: TGTGCCAGCAGCTTAGCGACAGGGGGGTACGAGCAGTACTTC. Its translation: CASSLATGGYEQYF.

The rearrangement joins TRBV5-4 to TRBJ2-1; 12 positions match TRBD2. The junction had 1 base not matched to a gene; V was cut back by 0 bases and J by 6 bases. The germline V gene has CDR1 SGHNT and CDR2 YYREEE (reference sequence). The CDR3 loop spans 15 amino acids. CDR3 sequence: CASSLGLAGANEQFF. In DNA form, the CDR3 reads TGTGCCAGCAGCTTGGGACTAGCGGGGGCCAATGAGCAGTTCTTC.

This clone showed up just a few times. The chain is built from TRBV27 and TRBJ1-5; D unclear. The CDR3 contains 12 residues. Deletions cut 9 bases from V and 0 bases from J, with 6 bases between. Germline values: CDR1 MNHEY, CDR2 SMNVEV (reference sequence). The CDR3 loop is CARKSSNQPQHF. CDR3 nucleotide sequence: TGTGCCAGGAAAAGTAGCAATCAGCCCCAGCATTTT.

In DNA, the CDR3 is TGTGCCAGCACCCCCCGGTGGGGACTAGCCTCCTCAAGCTCCTACAATGAGCAGTTCTTC. This gives the protein CASTPRWGLASSSSYNEQFF. V usage is TRBV27 and J usage is TRBJ2-1; 9 nucleotides align to TRBD2. Germline V gene sequence: CDR1 MNHEY, CDR2 SMNVEV (reference sequence). The CDR3 is 20 amino acids. With V trimmed by 7 bases and J by 0 bases, 19 bases remained unmatched.

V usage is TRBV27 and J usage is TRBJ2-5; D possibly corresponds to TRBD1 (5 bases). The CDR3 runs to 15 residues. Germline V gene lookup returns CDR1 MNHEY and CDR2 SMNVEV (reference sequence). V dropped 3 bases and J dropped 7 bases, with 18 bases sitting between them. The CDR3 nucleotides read TGTGCCAGCAGTTTCCTATCAGGGATTCGCGGGACCCAGTACTTC. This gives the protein CASSFLSGIRGTQYF.

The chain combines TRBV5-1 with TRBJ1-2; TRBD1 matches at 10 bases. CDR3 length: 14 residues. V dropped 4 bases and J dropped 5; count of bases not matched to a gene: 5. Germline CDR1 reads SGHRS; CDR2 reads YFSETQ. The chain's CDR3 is CASSPRQGAYGYTF. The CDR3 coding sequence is TGCGCCAGCAGCCCGCGACAGGGGGCTTATGGCTACACCTTC.

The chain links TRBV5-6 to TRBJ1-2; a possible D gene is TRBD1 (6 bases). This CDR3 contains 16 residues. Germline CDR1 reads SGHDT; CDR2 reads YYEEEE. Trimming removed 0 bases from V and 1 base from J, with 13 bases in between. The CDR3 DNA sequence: TGTGCCAGCAGCTTGGGCGGAACGGGACATAACTATGGCTACACCTTC. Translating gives CASSLGGTGHNYGYTF. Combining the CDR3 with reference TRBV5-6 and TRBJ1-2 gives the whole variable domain DAGVTQSPTHLIKTRGQQVTLRCSPKSGHDTVSWYQQALGQGPQFIFQYYEEEERQRGNFPDRFSGHQFPNYSSELNVNALLLGDSALYLCASSLGGTGHNYGYTFGSGTRLTVV.

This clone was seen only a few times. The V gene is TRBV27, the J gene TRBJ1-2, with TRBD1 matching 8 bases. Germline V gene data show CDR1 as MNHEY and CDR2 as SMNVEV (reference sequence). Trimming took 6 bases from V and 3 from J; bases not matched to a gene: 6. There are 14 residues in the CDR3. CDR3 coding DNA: TGTGCCAGCAGGCCAGGACAGGGCCACTATGGCTACACCTTC. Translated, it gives CASRPGQGHYGYTF.

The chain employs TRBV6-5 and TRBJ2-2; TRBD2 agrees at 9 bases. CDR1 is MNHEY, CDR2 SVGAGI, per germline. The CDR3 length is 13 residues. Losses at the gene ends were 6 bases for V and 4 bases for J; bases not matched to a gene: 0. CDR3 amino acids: CASRRGGTGELFF. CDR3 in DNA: TGTGCCAGCAGGCGGGGGGGCACCGGGGAGCTGTTTTTT.

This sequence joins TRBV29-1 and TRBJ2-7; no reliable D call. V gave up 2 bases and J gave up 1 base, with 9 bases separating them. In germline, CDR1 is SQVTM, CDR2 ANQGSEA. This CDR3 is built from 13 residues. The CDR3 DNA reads TGCAGCGTTGAAAGTGGGATTTCCTACGAGCAGTACTTC. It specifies CSVESGISYEQYF.

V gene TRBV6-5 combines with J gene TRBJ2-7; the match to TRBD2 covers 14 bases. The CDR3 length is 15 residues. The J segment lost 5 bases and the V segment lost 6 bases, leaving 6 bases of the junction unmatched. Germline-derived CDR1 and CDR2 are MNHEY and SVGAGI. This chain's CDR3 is CASSPGGLAGDEQYF. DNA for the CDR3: TGTGCCAGCAGCCCCGGGGGACTAGCGGGAGACGAGCAGTACTTC.

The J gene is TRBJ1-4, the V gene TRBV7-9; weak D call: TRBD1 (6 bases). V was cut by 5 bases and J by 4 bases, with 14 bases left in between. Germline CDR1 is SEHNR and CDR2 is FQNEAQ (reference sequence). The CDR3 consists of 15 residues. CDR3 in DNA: TGTGCCAGCAGCCGTAGACAGGCTGGTAATGAAAAACTGTTTTTT. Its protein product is CASSRRQAGNEKLFF.

Written as DNA, the CDR3 is TGTGCCAGATACAGGAACACTGAAGCTTTCTTT. Translated: CARYRNTEAFF. This rearrangement joins TRBV2 to TRBJ1-1; D uncertain. Trimming pared 9 bases from V and 1 base from J, leaving 6 bases between. The CDR3 length is 11 residues. The germline CDR1 and CDR2 sequences are SNHLY and FYNNEI.

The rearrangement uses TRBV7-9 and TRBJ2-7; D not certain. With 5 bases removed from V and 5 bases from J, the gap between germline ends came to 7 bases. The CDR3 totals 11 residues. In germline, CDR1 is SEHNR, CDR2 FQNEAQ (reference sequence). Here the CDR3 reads CASSVLHEQYF. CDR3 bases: TGTGCCAGCAGCGTCCTGCACGAGCAGTACTTC.